The next 8 T cell receptor beta chains were all read from a single sample in a study of T cell repertoires in ileal Crohn's disease. Before sorting, lamina propria lymphocytes were separated from surgical specimens by density gradient. This table comes from immunoSEQ multiplex PCR, and its TCRdb copy is limited to in-frame clones, with some not included. The table has fewer than 6,500 clones, approximately 87% seen once; the top ten hold approximately 0.84%. Sequencing used CD4+ T cells from ileum. These receptors originate from an adult with Crohn's disease. Some clones in this sample may be carry-over from other donors' samples.

The J gene is TRBJ1-1, the V gene TRBV7-2; 10 bases align to TRBD1. The V gene end was trimmed by 5 bases and the J gene end by 13 bases; junction bases not matched to a gene: 10. Germline CDR1 reads SGHTA; CDR2 reads FQGNSA. The CDR3 covers 13 residues. The CDR3 reads CASSPGQGRSGFF. DNA of the CDR3: TGTGCCAGCAGCCCGGGACAGGGGAGGTCTGGTTTCTTT.

The chain couples TRBV6-1 to TRBJ2-1; 8 bases map to TRBD2. With V trimmed by 7 bases and J by 9 bases, 8 bases remained unmatched. CDR1 MNHNS and CDR2 SASEGT come from the germline V gene. The CDR3 totals 13 residues. CDR3 in amino acids: CASTRAGVREQFF. The CDR3 nucleotides are TGTGCCAGCACGAGAGCGGGAGTGCGTGAGCAGTTCTTC.

The J gene is TRBJ1-1, the V gene TRBV7-9, with D unresolved. The CDR3 consists of 14 residues. CDR1 is SEHNR, CDR2 FQNEAQ, per germline (reference sequence). Trimming removed 1 base at V and 0 bases at J, with 6 bases between. The CDR3 loop is CASSLGHVNTEAFF. In DNA, the CDR3 is TGTGCCAGCAGCTTAGGACACGTGAACACTGAAGCTTTCTTT.

The J gene is TRBJ2-3, the V gene TRBV9; TRBD2 aligns across 12 bases. Germline V gives CDR1 SGDLS, CDR2 YYNGEE. V was clipped by 1 base and J by 4 bases; unmatched bases: 13. The length of the CDR3 is 19 residues. The CDR3, as DNA: TGTGCCAGCAGCGTAAACCCCCCCGGGGCTAGCGGGAGGGCAGATACGCAGTATTTT. Protein: CASSVNPPGASGRADTQYF.

The chain has TRBV7-2 and TRBJ1-2; TRBD1 aligns across 7 bases. This CDR3 comprises 13 residues. Germline CDR1 SGHTA, CDR2 FQGNSA. V was clipped by 5 bases and J by 8 bases; unmatched bases: 8. Here the CDR3 reads CASSLQMTGGYTF. As DNA, the CDR3 is TGTGCCAGCAGCCTACAGATGACAGGGGGCTACACCTTC.

J is TRBJ1-1 and V is TRBV28; maybe TRBD1 (5 bases). V gave up 5 bases and J gave up 6 bases, with 10 bases separating them. CDR3 length: 12 amino acids. The germline V gene encodes CDR1 MDHEN and CDR2 SYDVKM. CDR3 loop: CASSVRESEAFF. CDR3 nucleotide sequence: TGTGCCAGCAGTGTCAGGGAATCTGAAGCTTTCTTT.

The chain joins TRBV6-1 to TRBJ1-1; D is perhaps TRBD1 (6 bases). Trimming removed 1 base at V and 5 bases at J, with 11 bases between. The germline gives CDR1 MNHNS, CDR2 SASEGT. The CDR3 contains 14 residues. CDR3 sequence reads: CASSEGRRGTEAFF. CDR3 sequence (DNA): TGTGCCAGCAGTGAAGGGCGAAGGGGGACTGAAGCTTTCTTT.

The chain joins TRBV29-1 to TRBJ1-2; unclear D gene. The V end was cut by 1 base, the J end by 2 bases, with 5 bases between. The CDR3 length is 12 residues. Germline CDR1 is SQVTM and CDR2 is ANQGSEA. The CDR3: CSVEGQNYGYTF. Written as DNA, the CDR3 is TGCAGCGTTGAAGGGCAGAACTATGGCTACACCTTC.